This T cell receptor beta chain is drawn from a study of tumor-infiltrating lymphocytes in primary liver carcinoma. Study-wide context: With diameters of roughly 4 to 11 cm, tumors were stage T1-T3 N0M0. Samples had roughly 3.65 to 8 million productive TCRbeta reads, comparable between tissue types.

The input was approximately 500 ng total RNA; TCR beta cDNA was made from it with a constant-region primer. Modified slightly, ARM-PCR produced TCR beta libraries over three nested multiplex PCR rounds. The first two PCR rounds used TRBV1-TRBV30 primers with a Cbeta primer, around 10 cycles each. MiXCR, run by TCRdb on the multiplex PCR reads, gives a single entry per CDR3 protein. Of 250,000 to 400,000 distinct CDR3 sequences in the sample, roughly 60% are singletons; the top ten hold roughly 8.9%. The CDR3 consists of 18 residues. Germline CDR1 reads MNHEY; CDR2 reads SVGAGI. Regarding this clonotype: Its antigen remains unknown. An end of the junction differs from the germline gene, which may be a read error.

RNA isolated from unsorted whole blood supplied the blood RNA, with germline DNA also extracted. General study results and limits: Left bulk and unsorted, the samples did not allow CD4+ and CD8+ repertoires to be compared.

The sequence was collected from a man between 35 and 55 years old with primary liver carcinoma and hepatitis B virus infection. The sequencing input was peripheral blood. This chain uses TRBV6-5 with TRBJ2-2, with D perhaps being TRBD1 or TRBD2 (5 bases each). The CDR3 region has the DNA TGTGCCAGCAGTTACTCGAGAGCTTCAGGGTCGAACACCGGGGCGCTGTTTTTT. Protein: CASSYSRASGSNTGALFF.